Sequencing of this T cell receptor beta chain was carried out in a study of control samples from healthy donors and cancer patients. Assay: immunoSEQ multiplex PCR; the TCRdb copy retains only in-frame clones and omits some. The sample has about 63,000 clones; roughly 85% are singletons. V trimming: 8 bases; J trimming: 0 bases; junction bases outside the gene matches: 9. The CDR3 sequence is 15 residues long. CDR1 is MNHEY and CDR2 is SMNVEV in the germline V gene (reference sequence). Material: blood. This receptor was obtained from a man between 35 and 55 years old in good health. The chain has TRBV27 and TRBJ2-7; TRBD2 aligns across 8 bases. The CDR3 coding sequence is TGTGCCAGCGGGCGGGGCGGGGGGAGCTCCTACGAGCAGTACTTC. As protein: CASGRGGGSSYEQYF.